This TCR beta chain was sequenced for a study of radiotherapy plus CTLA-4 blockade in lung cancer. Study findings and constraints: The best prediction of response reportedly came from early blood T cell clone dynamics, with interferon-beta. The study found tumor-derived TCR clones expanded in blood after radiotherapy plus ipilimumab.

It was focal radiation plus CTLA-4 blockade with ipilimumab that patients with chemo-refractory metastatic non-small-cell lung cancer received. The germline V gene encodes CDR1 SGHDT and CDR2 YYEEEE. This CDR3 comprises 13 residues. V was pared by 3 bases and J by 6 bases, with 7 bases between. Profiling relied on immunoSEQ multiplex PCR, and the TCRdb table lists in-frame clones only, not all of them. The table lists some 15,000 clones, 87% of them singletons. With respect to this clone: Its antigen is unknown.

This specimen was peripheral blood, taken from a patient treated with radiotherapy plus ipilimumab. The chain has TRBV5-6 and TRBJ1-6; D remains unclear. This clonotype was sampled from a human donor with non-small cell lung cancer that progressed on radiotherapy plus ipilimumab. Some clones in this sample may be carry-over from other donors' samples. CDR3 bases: TGTGCCAGCAGCTCTCCTAGTAATTCACCCCTCCACTTT. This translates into CASSSPSNSPLHF.